These T cell receptor beta chains were read from a single sample in a study of CDR3 diversity in severe acne. TCRdb called the PCR reads again in MiXCR, with one record for every CDR3 protein. The sample comprises 65,000 to 95,000 distinct CDR3 sequences, over 40% of which are singletons, and 14% rests with the top ten. Input material: blood. The receptor set was obtained from a male donor in good health, without acne. Both conserved end residues are part of each CDR3. The order of the fields is V gene, clone size, J gene, D gene, CDR3 DNA, CDR3 protein. A D gene is named only where the DNA matches it firmly. Size is omitted from some rows. Given values are once, few, many or a class for expanded clones.

>TRBV5-8|many|TRBJ2-1|-
TGTGCCAGCGGTAGCACCAATGAGCAGTTCTTC
CASGSTNEQFF
>TRBV20-1|-|TRBJ2-7|TRBD2
TGCAGTGCTAGAGATCACGCTAGCGGGAGGGCATACGAGCAGTACTTC
CSARDHASGRAYEQYF
>TRBV2|once|TRBJ2-5|-
TGTGCCAGCAGTCGGGACTCAGGGGCCGAGACCCAGTACTTC
CASSRDSGAETQYF
>TRBV10-2|once|TRBJ1-3|-
-
CASSRFGGPRDDEQYFGPGTIYF
>TRBV19|-|TRBJ2-7|-
TGTGCCAGTAGTGGATCACGGGGGCTTATGTACGAGCAGTACTTC
CASSGSRGLMYEQYF
>TRBV7-9|-|TRBJ1-1|TRBD1
TGTGCCAGCAGTCCGACAGACAGGGGCCCTGAAGCTTTCTTT
CASSPTDRGPEAFF
>TRBV7-8|-|TRBJ1-2|TRBD1
TGTGCCAGCAGCCGGGGACAGCCCAACTATGGCTACACCTTC
CASSRGQPNYGYTF
>TRBV2|few|TRBJ1-1|-
TGTGCCAGCGAGGGGTCAGAGGCCCGCAACACTGAAGCTTTCTTT
CASEGSEARNTEAFF
>TRBV20-1|-|TRBJ2-5|-
-
CSFYICSARDVSGRAMETQYF
>TRBV12-3/TRBV12-4|many|TRBJ1-2|-
TGTGCCAGCAGTTTTCCAGGGCAAATTGATGGCTACACCTTC
CASSFPGQIDGYTF
>TRBV14|many|TRBJ1-4|-
TGTGCCAGCAGCCAAGTTAGGGGGGCAACTAATGAAAAACTGTTTTTT
CASSQVRGATNEKLFF
>TRBV9|-|TRBJ2-7|-
TGTGCCAGCAGCGTAGAGGCAGCAGTCTACGAGCAGTACTTC
CASSVEAAVYEQYF
>TRBV6-5|many|TRBJ2-1|-
TGTGCCAGCAGTTCCGGACACACCCCGTACTCCTACAATGAGCAGTTCTTC
CASSSGHTPYSYNEQFF
>TRBV12-3/TRBV12-4|few|TRBJ2-1|TRBD1
TGTGCCAGCAGTTTTCCGGACAGGGGTTCCTACAATGAGCAGTTCTTC
CASSFPDRGSYNEQFF
>TRBV5-1|-|TRBJ2-3|-
TGCGCCAGCAGCTTGGACAGGGGGGGAGATACGCAGTATTTT
CASSLDRGGDTQYF
>TRBV7-8|few|TRBJ1-3|-
TGTGCCAGCAGCTCTCGGCAGCCTTACTCTGGAAACACCATATATTTT
CASSSRQPYSGNTIYF
>TRBV6-1|-|TRBJ2-7|TRBD1
TGTGCCAGCAGTGCAAGGGACAGGGGGACTGGCGAGCAGTACTTC
CASSARDRGTGEQYF
>TRBV12-3/TRBV12-4|-|TRBJ2-2|TRBD2
TGTGCCAGCACGGGGGAGCGGGAGATTGGCGGGGAGCTGTTTTTT
CASTGEREIGGELFF
>TRBV9|-|TRBJ1-5|-
TGTGCCAGCATCACGGGGTTGAGCAATCAGCCCCAGCATTTT
CASITGLSNQPQHF
>TRBV5-1|-|TRBJ1-1|-
TGCGCCAGCAGCTTGGATACAGGGAACACTGAAGCTTTCTTT
CASSLDTGNTEAFF
>TRBV7-9|-|TRBJ2-1|TRBD1
TGTGCCAGCAGCTGGGACCGGGACAGGCAGGAGCAGTTCTTC
CASSWDRDRQEQFF
>TRBV5-1|once|TRBJ1-3|TRBD1
TGCGCCAGCAGCCGGGGACAGGGATCTGGAAACACCATATATTTT
CASSRGQGSGNTIYF
>TRBV12-3/TRBV12-4|-|TRBJ1-5|TRBD1
TGTGCCAGCAGTGACAGGGGACTCAATCAGCCCCAGCATTTT
CASSDRGLNQPQHF
>TRBV9|few|TRBJ2-2|-
TGTGCCAGCAGCGCGCCTTGGGGGATTGGGCGGGACCTCACCGGGGAGCTGTTTTTT
CASSAPWGIGRDLTGELFF
>TRBV25-1|-|TRBJ1-1|-
TGTGCCAGCAGCCCAGAAGGGAACGCTGAAGCTTTCTTT
CASSPEGNAEAFF
>TRBV7-2|-|TRBJ1-5|-
TGTGCCAGCAGCTTAGTAGGGGGGGGTCGGCAGCCCCAGCATTTT
CASSLVGGGRQPQHF
>TRBV7-9|-|TRBJ2-5|-
TGTGCCAGCAGCTTAGCGCTTGGAACCCAAGAGACCCAGTACTTC
CASSLALGTQETQYF
>TRBV2|few|TRBJ1-5|-
TGTGCCAGCAGTTCGGGCTGGGGCAATCAGCCCCAGCATTTT
CASSSGWGNQPQHF
>TRBV4-2|-|TRBJ2-1|-
TGTGCCAGCAGCCAAGAGTGGGGGACTCCCAATGAGCAGTTCTTC
CASSQEWGTPNEQFF
>TRBV20-1|-|TRBJ2-7|TRBD2
TGCAGCGTACTAGCGGGAGAGTCCAACGAGCAGTACTTC
CSVLAGESNEQYF
>TRBV12-3/TRBV12-4|many|TRBJ2-2|TRBD1
TGTGCCAGCAGTAGGACAGGGGGCATGATCGGGGAGCTGTTTTTT
CASSRTGGMIGELFF
>TRBV15|-|TRBJ2-5|TRBD2
TGTGCCACCAGCAGAGTTCCGGGAGGAGAAGGAGTAGAGACCCAGTACTTC
CATSRVPGGEGVETQYF
>TRBV12-3/TRBV12-4|-|TRBJ2-7|TRBD1
TGTGCCAGCAGTTCCTCGAGGACAGGGGACGAGCAGTACTTC
CASSSSRTGDEQYF
>TRBV7-2|-|TRBJ2-7|TRBD1
TGTGCCAGCAGCTCCCCCGGGACAGGGGGACGCTACGAGCAGTACTTC
CASSSPGTGGRYEQYF
>TRBV7-6|-|TRBJ1-2|TRBD1
TGTGCCAGCAGCTTAGGGGACAGTGCCGGCTACACCTTC
CASSLGDSAGYTF
>TRBV5-1|-|TRBJ1-2|-
TGCACCAGCAGCTTGGTTGGAGGGGCCTATGGCTACACCTTC
CTSSLVGGAYGYTF
>TRBV9|-|TRBJ1-1|-
TGTGCCAGCAACCTGGGGGTGGGCACTGAAGCTTTCTTT
CASNLGVGTEAFF
>TRBV5-1|-|TRBJ2-1|-
TGCGCCAGCTCAATTCCGGGACACAGGGACCCCTACAATGAGCAGTTCTTC
CASSIPGHRDPYNEQFF
>TRBV12-3/TRBV12-4|-|TRBJ2-7|-
TGTGCCAGCATACCGACGCAGGGGGAGGGGTACGAGCAGTACTTC
CASIPTQGEGYEQYF
>TRBV13|-|TRBJ2-7|TRBD2
TGTGCCAGCAGCTCCCGGACTAGCGGGCCGAGCTCCTACGAGCAGTACTTC
CASSSRTSGPSSYEQYF
>TRBV6-6|-|TRBJ2-7|TRBD2
TGTGCCAGCAGTGATCGGTCTAGCGGGCCCTACGAGCAGTACTTC
CASSDRSSGPYEQYF
>TRBV6-6|many|TRBJ1-5|-
TGTGCCAGCAGTTACGTGACGGGGGTTAGCAATCAGCCCCAGCATTTT
CASSYVTGVSNQPQHF
>TRBV14|-|TRBJ2-4|-
TGTGCCAGCAGCCTACAGGGTGGCAGGAACATTCAGTACTTC
CASSLQGGRNIQYF
>TRBV10-3|-|TRBJ2-1|TRBD2
TGTGCCATCAGTGAAACACTAGCGGGGTCTCCCTACAATGAGCAGTTCTTC
CAISETLAGSPYNEQFF
>TRBV9|many|TRBJ1-2|-
TGTGCCAGCAGCGGGATCGAGGTACATGGCTACACCTTC
CASSGIEVHGYTF
>TRBV20-1|-|TRBJ2-5|TRBD2
TGCAGTGCTCCCTCATTTAGCGGGAATACACAAGAGACCCAGTACTTC
CSAPSFSGNTQETQYF
>TRBV5-1|-|TRBJ1-1|TRBD1
TGCGCCAGCAGCTTGGAACAGGGGGCGCGGACTGAAGCTTTCTTT
CASSLEQGARTEAFF
>TRBV10-2|many|TRBJ1-5|-
TGCGCCAGCAGTGAGTCGACGGGCAATCAGCCCCAGCATTTT
CASSESTGNQPQHF
>TRBV24-1|-|TRBJ2-3|-
TGTGCCACCAGTGGAGCGCCTAGCACAGATACGCAGTATTTT
CATSGAPSTDTQYF
>TRBV2|-|TRBJ2-7|TRBD2
TGTGCCAGCAAGGGACTAGGGACCTACGAGCAGTACTTC
CASKGLGTYEQYF
>TRBV7-2|few|TRBJ2-7|TRBD2
TGTGCCAGCAGCCCCGACCCAGCGGGGCTCTACGAGCAGTACTTC
CASSPDPAGLYEQYF
>TRBV25-1|-|TRBJ1-1|-
TGTGCCAGCAGTAAAGGGGCGGAACGTCCTTCGGCTTTCTTT
CASSKGAERPSAFF
>TRBV28|-|TRBJ1-2|TRBD1
TGTGCCAGCAGTGGCGGACAGGGGACTTATGGCTACACCTTC
CASSGGQGTYGYTF
>TRBV7-7|-|TRBJ2-7|-
TGTGCCGTGTTGGGACCTGGTTTCTACGAGCAGTACTTC
CAVLGPGFYEQYF
>TRBV9|many|TRBJ1-4|TRBD1
TGTGCCAGCAGCAAAGGGGGCCGGGCTGAAAAACTGTTTTTT
CASSKGGRAEKLFF
>TRBV6-2/TRBV6-3|-|TRBJ2-1|TRBD1
TGTGCCAGCAGGACAGGGGGCGGTTCCTACAATGAGCAGTTCTTC
CASRTGGGSYNEQFF
>TRBV24-1|-|TRBJ2-1|-
TGTGCCACCAGCGATTTGCAAGGCGGGGGCTACAGTGAGCAGCTCTTC
CATSDLQGGGYSEQLF
>TRBV9|many|TRBJ2-7|-
TGTGCCAGCAGCGTCGGGGACTCCCTCGAGGAGCAGTACTTC
CASSVGDSLEEQYF
>TRBV5-5|-|TRBJ2-1|TRBD2
TGTGCCAGCAGCTTGGATGGTAGCGGGGGGGGTAATGAGCAGTTCTTC
CASSLDGSGGGNEQFF
>TRBV25-1|-|TRBJ1-5|-
TGTGCCAGCAGTGAATTAAGGGGGGTGGAGGGCCCCAATCAGCCCCAGCATTTT
CASSELRGVEGPNQPQHF